This record looks at one T cell receptor beta chain sequence and its context. Its specificity is not known. This specimen comes from a study of beta chain features in type 1 diabetes. Study-wide context: Across the samples, approximately 110,000,000 sorted cells were examined in total. Study-wide findings and caveats: People with Type 1 diabetes carried modestly yet significantly shorter TCRB CDR3s in all four CD4+ subsets. Healthy donors had naive, central memory and Treg TCRB repertoires that appeared less similar than those seen among patients.

This CDR3 is 17 amino acids long. The germline V and J ends were trimmed by 0 bases and 1 base, with 15 bases remaining between them. CDR1 and CDR2 (germline): SGHTA, FQGNSA. Sequenced material consisted of expressed TCRB transcripts (all of the isolated RNA was reverse transcribed). Assay: immunoSEQ multiplex PCR; the TCRdb copy retains only in-frame clones and omits some. The profile shows 150,000 to 200,000 clones, around 8% of them singletons. V usage is TRBV7-2 and J usage is TRBJ1-2; D is unclear. This TCR was sampled from a young woman with type 1 diabetes. The source material was central memory CD4+ T cells from blood. In DNA, the CDR3 is TGTGCCAGCAGCTTAGCAGCGACCGGGAGCCTTAACTATGGCTACACCTTC. It is translated as CASSLAATGSLNYGYTF.